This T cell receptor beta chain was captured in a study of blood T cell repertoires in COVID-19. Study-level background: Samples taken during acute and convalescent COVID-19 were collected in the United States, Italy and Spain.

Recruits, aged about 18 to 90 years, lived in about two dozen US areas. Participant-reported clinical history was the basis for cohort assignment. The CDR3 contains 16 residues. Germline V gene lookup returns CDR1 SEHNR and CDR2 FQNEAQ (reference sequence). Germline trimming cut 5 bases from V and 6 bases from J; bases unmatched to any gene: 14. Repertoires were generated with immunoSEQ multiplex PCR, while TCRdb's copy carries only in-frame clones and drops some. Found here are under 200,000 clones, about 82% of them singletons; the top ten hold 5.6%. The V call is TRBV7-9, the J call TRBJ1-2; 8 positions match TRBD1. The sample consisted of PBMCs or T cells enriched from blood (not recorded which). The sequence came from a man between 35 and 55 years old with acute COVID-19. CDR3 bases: TGTGCCAGCAGCCCCCCCCGGAAGGACAGGGAGAATGGCTACACCTTC. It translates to CASSPPRKDRENGYTF.